This T cell receptor beta chain was captured in a study of CD8 T cells in ankylosing spondylitis. The V and J ends lost 3 bases and 1 base respectively, with 10 bases between them. CDR1 and CDR2 from the germline V gene are DFQATT and SNEGSKA (reference sequence). The CDR3 has 13 residues. Study-wide results and caveats: Typical of ankylosing spondylitis blood, it appeared, was a TCR beta motif of eight highly homologous variants.

Concerning this clonotype: Its antigen is not identified.

Generation of TCR beta libraries employed quantitative 5'-RACE incorporating molecular barcodes. TCRdb analysed the 5' RACE reads with MiXCR anew, one entry per CDR3 protein. This sample carries some 800,000 distinct CDR3 sequences, about 12% of them seen once, and the ten largest clones take about 0.49%. The origin of this receptor is a male donor with ankylosing spondylitis. The sequencing sample was made of blood, either unsorted or a sorted T cell fraction (not recorded which). The rearrangement joins TRBV20-1 to TRBJ2-7; possibly TRBD2 for D (5 bases). The CDR3 reads CSASGVPSYEQYF. CDR3 DNA: TGCAGTGCTAGCGGGGTCCCATCCTACGAGCAGTACTTC.